This T cell receptor beta chain was obtained from a study of control samples from healthy donors and cancer patients. The repertoire was sequenced with immunoSEQ multiplex PCR; TCRdb's copy has only in-frame clones and lacks some. The data show 90,000 to 150,000 clones, about 87% seen once. The CDR3 is 14 residues long. Germline V gene sequence: CDR1 SQVTM, CDR2 ANQGSEA. In the case of this clone: At one boundary the junction diverges from the germline segment, which might be a read error.

The TCR was taken from a middle-aged man in good health. The chain combines TRBV29-1 with TRBJ1-1; 8 bases match TRBD1. Specimen: blood. The CDR3 coding sequence is TGCAGCGTGGAAGGACAGGGAACTAACACTGAAGCTTTCTTT. Protein product: CSVEGQGTNTEAFF.